This T cell receptor (beta chain) was sequenced for a study of regulatory T cells in long-lasting Graves disease. At the level of the study: The antithyroid drugs taken by newly diagnosed Graves' patients had been used for under 3 months.

With iRepertoire HTBI primers and Arm-PCR of CDR3 regions, TCR beta libraries were built. From the multiplex PCR reads, TCRdb called clonotypes with MiXCR, one entry per CDR3 protein. The table has around 450,000 distinct CDR3 sequences, 14% to 15% seen once. The study, taken as a whole, reports: Among persistent patients, a larger number of public clonotypes were shared (approximately 3,000) than among newly diagnosed patients (roughly 1,000).

This clonotype came up a few times. Antigen: not known. As for time point: newly diagnosed GD, antithyroid drugs for less than 3 months. Construction of the TCR library relied on RNA isolated from PBMCs. Collection of peripheral blood (about 8.8 milliliters) was done using EDTA tubes. This same sample was also part of a study on T cells in Graves' hyperthyroidism and ophthalmopathy. From that paper: In simple terms, a model built on 13 V-J features told ophthalmopathy apart from stable hyperthyroidism.

The material was peripheral blood mononuclear cells (PBMCs), obtained at new diagnosis, from a patient treated with antithyroid drugs. This receptor was obtained from a woman aged 25 to 39 with Graves disease.

The CDR3 reads CASSPSAGGRGELFF. CDR3 DNA: TGTGCCAGCAGTCCTTCAGCAGGGGGAAGAGGGGAGCTGTTTTTT. This sequence joins TRBV6-4 and TRBJ2-2; 7 bases are shared with TRBD1. CDR1 and CDR2 from the germline V gene are MRHNA and SNTAGT. The CDR3 sequence is 15 residues long. Trimming at V came to 5 bases and at J to 8 bases, leaving 11 bases not matched to a gene.